This T cell receptor (beta chain) came from a study of tumor-infiltrating lymphocytes in localized non-small cell lung cancer. On the study more broadly: The cohort mixed smokers and never-smokers, several histologies, and some post-neoadjuvant-chemotherapy samples. Notes on the study in general: Not all patients were TCR sequenced, owing to tissue quantity. Compared with uninvolved lung, tumors showed higher T cell infiltration by TCRbeta sequencing.

Clones were read by immunoSEQ multiplex PCR, and TCRdb kept only the in-frame ones, dropping some. The table has about 12,000 clones, 80% to 90% seen once. About this clone itself: What it binds is not known.

The V end lost 1 base, the J end lost 5 bases, and 9 bases lay between the germline ends. Germline V CDR1 and CDR2: MDHEN, SYDVKM. The CDR3 has 14 amino acids. V gene TRBV28 combines with J gene TRBJ2-1, with a tentative D call TRBD1 (6 bases). The sequence derives from a human donor with non-small cell lung cancer. Sequencing was done on a sample of lung tumor tissue. The CDR3 coding sequence is TGTGCCAGCAGTTTATTAGCAGGGGACAATGAGCAGTTCTTC. This translates into CASSLLAGDNEQFF.